Below, 29 T cell receptor beta chains from the same sample are listed, as sequenced in a study of CD8+CD57+ T cells in acquired aplastic anemia. Both TCR beta VDJ combination and CDR3 sequence profiling were carried out. Genomic DNA was the template for this profiling. Via MiXCR, TCRdb re-called the reads, giving one row per CDR3 protein. The table lists roughly 170,000 distinct CDR3 sequences, around 50% of them singletons. The authors sequenced patients whose flow cytometry had shown CD8+CD57+ cell expansion. The sample was sorted CD4+, CD8+, or CD8+CD57+ T cells (not recorded which) from PBMCs. The origin of the receptors is a human donor with aplastic anemia.

In regard to this clonotype: One end of the junction varies from germline; a read error may be responsible. The gene calls are TRBV11-2 and TRBJ1-3; TRBD1 might be the D (5 bases). The V gene's germline CDR1 is SGHAT and CDR2 FQNNGV. There are 15 residues in the CDR3. CDR3 sequence (DNA): TGTGCCGGCAGCTTGGGGTTCACAGGTGGAAACACCATATATTTT. Translation: CAGSLGFTGGNTIYF.

The rearrangement joins TRBV14 to TRBJ2-5, with TRBD2 matching 16 bases. V trimming: 5 bases; J trimming: 5 bases; junction bases outside the gene matches: 14. Per germline, CDR1 SGHDN and CDR2 FVKESK. The CDR3 is 19 amino acids. The CDR3 protein is CASSFLTGLAGGRRETQYF. The CDR3 DNA follows: TGTGCCAGCAGCTTTCTGACGGGACTAGCGGGGGGGCGGCGGGAGACCCAGTACTTC.

The CDR3 coding sequence is TGTGCCACCAGCAGAAGCAGGGGCACTGAAGCTTTCTTT. Its translation is CATSRSRGTEAFF. The chain combines TRBV15 with TRBJ1-1, with a possible D match to TRBD1 (6 bases). The CDR3 is 13 amino acids. Trimming stripped 2 bases from V and 4 bases from J, with 8 bases between. Germline assignment: CDR1 LNHNV and CDR2 YYDKDF (reference sequence).

This clonotype was detected a few times. The gene calls are TRBV10-2 and TRBJ2-5; 7 nucleotides align to TRBD2. V dropped 7 bases and J dropped 1; count of bases not matched to a gene: 3. There are 13 residues in the CDR3. CDR1 and CDR2 from the germline V gene are WSHSY and SAAADI. CDR3 residues: CASTGLVQETQYF. CDR3 nucleotides: TGCGCCAGCACTGGACTAGTCCAAGAGACCCAGTACTTC.

The rearrangement joins TRBV20-1 to TRBJ1-2, with D unresolved. The V and J ends lost 5 bases and 6 bases respectively, with 19 bases between them. The CDR3 runs 14 residues. Germline CDR1 and CDR2: DFQATT and SNEGSKA (reference sequence). The CDR3 bases are TGCAGTGCTTCGATACAGTTCCCCGGGGATGGCTACACCTTC. It encodes CSASIQFPGDGYTF.

To note about this clonotype: The junction and the germline gene differ at one end; a read error may be behind it. The rearrangement links TRBV6-1 to TRBJ2-5; no reliable D call. The CDR3 extends over 11 amino acids. Germline assignment: CDR1 MNHNS and CDR2 SASEGT. As DNA, the CDR3 is TGTGCCAACAGTGTAGGGTGGACCCAGTACTTC. Its protein is CANSVGWTQYF.

This chain uses TRBV7-9 with TRBJ2-3; unclear D gene. Germline assignment: CDR1 SEHNR and CDR2 FQNEAQ (reference sequence). Trimming left V 5 bases short and J 2 bases short, with 2 bases between. CDR3 length: 11 amino acids. CDR3 loop: CASSDTDTQYF. The DNA of the CDR3 is TGTGCCAGCAGCGACACAGATACGCAGTATTTT.

The rearrangement joins TRBV24-1 to TRBJ1-6; a weak D match, TRBD1 (5 bases). CDR3 length equals 14 residues. Trimming took 2 bases from V and 4 from J, leaving 5 bases between them. Germline loops: CDR1 KGHDR, CDR2 SFDVKD. Here the CDR3 reads CATSDSGYNSPLHF. The CDR3 DNA sequence: TGTGCCACCAGTGATTCAGGGTATAATTCACCCCTCCACTTT.

V is TRBV10-3 and J is TRBJ1-5; tentative D call: TRBD1 (6 bases). The V gene lost 2 bases and the J gene lost 4 bases, with 9 bases spanning the gap. Per germline, CDR1 ENHRY and CDR2 SYGVKD. The CDR3 is made up of 14 amino acids. The CDR3 sequence is CAISETGTNQPQHF. CDR3 sequence (DNA): TGTGCCATCAGTGAGACAGGGACGAATCAGCCCCAGCATTTT.

The V and J genes are TRBV7-8 and TRBJ2-2; D unresolved. Per germline, CDR1 SGHVS and CDR2 FQNEAQ. The CDR3 runs to 15 residues. Trimming removed 4 bases from V and 4 bases from J, with 13 bases in between. CDR3 amino acids: CASSSLGVPTGELFF. The DNA of the CDR3 is TGTGCCAGCAGCTCCCTTGGGGTGCCCACCGGGGAGCTGTTTTTT.

This clonotype was observed many times. CDR3 sequence (DNA): TGTGCCAGCAGCTCCACCGGGGTTAGGGACGAGCAGTACTTC. Protein product: CASSSTGVRDEQYF. The chain employs TRBV7-9 and TRBJ2-7; D possibly corresponds to TRBD2 (5 bases). The CDR3 is 14 residues long. V lost 4 bases, J lost 5 bases, and 15 bases lay in between. The germline CDR1 and CDR2 sequences are SEHNR and FQNEAQ (reference sequence).

This sequence joins TRBV19 and TRBJ1-1; 7 bases are shared with TRBD1. The CDR3 has 17 amino acids. Germline CDR1 reads LNHDA; CDR2 reads SQIVND (reference sequence). Trimming at V came to 5 bases and at J to 0 bases, leaving 12 bases not matched to a gene. CDR3 DNA: TGTGCCAGTAGTGTTCTACCGGGACAGAGGATGAACACTGAAGCTTTCTTT. As protein: CASSVLPGQRMNTEAFF.

This clonotype appeared many times. The chain links TRBV10-3 to TRBJ1-1; D is possibly TRBD1 (5 bases). There are 12 residues in the CDR3. Germline loops: CDR1 ENHRY, CDR2 SYGVKD. V lost 4 bases to trimming and J lost 7 bases, with 10 bases between them. CDR3 amino acids: CAISGQGDEAFF. The CDR3 coding sequence is TGTGCCATCAGTGGTCAGGGTGATGAAGCTTTCTTT.

The V call is TRBV10-1, the J call TRBJ2-1; D might be TRBD2 (6 bases). V lost 8 bases and J lost 0, with 11 bases in between. Germline V lookup: CDR1 WNHNN, CDR2 SYGVQD (reference sequence). The CDR3 has 14 residues. The CDR3 protein is CASGRGSSYNEQFF. The CDR3 nucleotides are TGCGCCAGCGGACGGGGGAGCTCCTACAATGAGCAGTTCTTC.

The sample holds many counts of this clonotype. The genes are TRBV29-1 and TRBJ1-2; 7 bases line up with TRBD1. Germline CDR1 and CDR2: SQVTM and ANQGSEA. Trimming removed 6 bases from V and 3 bases from J; junction bases left unmatched: 4. This CDR3 region has 12 residues. The CDR3 region has the DNA TGCAGCGTCGCTCAGGGGGACTATGGCTACACCTTC. Protein: CSVAQGDYGYTF.

The chain is built from TRBV25-1 and TRBJ1-4; 10 bases align to TRBD1. The CDR3 spans 14 residues. Germline CDR1 is MGHDK and CDR2 is SYGVNS. After removal of 7 bases from V and 8 bases from J, the junction contained 7 bases not matched to a gene. CDR3 region: CASTGTGAIEKLFF. As DNA, the CDR3 is TGTGCCAGCACCGGGACAGGGGCGATAGAAAAACTGTTTTTT.

The chain couples TRBV6-1 to TRBJ2-7; possible D gene TRBD1, 6 bases. Germline V gene sequence: CDR1 MNHNS, CDR2 SASEGT. V lost 6 bases and J 1 base, leaving 10 bases between the germline ends. The length of the CDR3 is 13 residues. CDR3 sequence: CASSKTGSYEQYF. CDR3 DNA: TGTGCCAGCAGCAAGACAGGATCCTACGAGCAGTACTTC.

Worth noting for this clonotype: Lacking the conserved final phenylalanine or tryptophan, this CDR3 likely reflects a read error. This chain joins TRBV25-1 and TRBJ1-1; 7 bases match TRBD1. The length of the CDR3 is 15 residues. CDR1 is MGHDK, CDR2 SYGVNS, per germline. The V and J ends lost 3 bases and 4 bases, in that order; junction bases with no gene match: 8. This CDR3 reads CASSEGQPVVTEAFS. The CDR3, as DNA: TGTGCCAGCAGTGAGGGACAGCCAGTCGTCACTGAAGCTTTCTCT.

The chain combines TRBV24-1 with TRBJ1-5; D gene unclear. This CDR3 region has 15 residues. Germline lookup yields CDR1 KGHDR and CDR2 SFDVKD. The germline V and J ends were trimmed by 2 bases and 4 bases, with 11 bases remaining between them. As DNA, the CDR3 is TGTGCCACCAGTGATTCCGGGAACCTTAATCAGCCCCAGCATTTT. Its protein is CATSDSGNLNQPQHF.

The rearrangement links TRBV14 to TRBJ2-7; D assignment may be TRBD1 or TRBD2 (6 bases each). The CDR3 runs 15 residues. V was cut by 10 bases and J by 0 bases, with 19 bases left in between. CDR1 SGHDN and CDR2 FVKESK come from the germline V gene. CDR3 DNA sequence: TGTGCCACCCGACCATCCGGGGGCCACTCCTACGAGCAGTACTTC. Its protein is CATRPSGGHSYEQYF.

This sequence joins TRBV11-1 and TRBJ2-5; TRBD2 might be the D (6 bases). Germline loops: CDR1 SGHAT, CDR2 FQDESV (reference sequence). The germline V and J ends were trimmed by 2 bases and 0 bases, with 22 bases remaining between them. The CDR3 has 19 amino acids. The CDR3 loop reads CASSLMLGLGSRDQETQYF. The CDR3 DNA reads as TGTGCCAGCAGCTTAATGTTGGGGCTCGGGAGCCGTGACCAAGAGACCCAGTACTTC.

In DNA form, the CDR3 reads TGTGCCAGCTCACCACCGGGACTAGCGGGAGGGCCAGATACGCAGTATTTT. As protein: CASSPPGLAGGPDTQYF. This chain connects TRBV18 to TRBJ2-3, with 16 bases matching TRBD2. CDR1 and CDR2 from the germline V gene are KGHSH and LQKENI. This CDR3 contains 17 residues. After removal of 0 bases from V and 4 bases from J, the junction contained 1 base not matched to a gene.

V is TRBV6-5 and J is TRBJ1-2, with a tentative D call TRBD1 (5 bases). CDR1 and CDR2 (germline): MNHEY, SVGAGI. V was pared by 3 bases and J by 8 bases, with 13 bases between. This CDR3 is 13 amino acids long. This CDR3 reads CASSYYGAEGYTF. The CDR3 nucleotides are TGTGCCAGCAGTTATTATGGGGCGGAGGGCTACACCTTC.

This clonotype was detected only a few times. The chain has TRBV12-3 or TRBV12-4 and TRBJ2-1, with 10 bases matching TRBD2. Germline trimming cut 6 bases from V and 2 bases from J; bases unmatched to any gene: 4. CDR3 size: 15 residues. The CDR3 region has the DNA TGTGCCAGCAGCCGTAGCGGGGGGCCCTACAATGAGCAGTTCTTC. It is translated as CASSRSGGPYNEQFF.

The V gene is TRBV13, the J gene TRBJ2-7, with 11 bases aligning to TRBD2. The CDR3 runs to 16 residues. Germline CDR1 and CDR2: PRHDT and FYEKMQ (reference sequence). V trimming: 8 bases; J trimming: 0 bases; junction bases outside the gene matches: 9. This CDR3 is CASLELAGGSSYEQYF. The CDR3 DNA reads as TGTGCCAGCCTAGAGCTAGCGGGGGGAAGCTCCTACGAGCAGTACTTC.

This clonotype was recorded many times. J is TRBJ2-4 and V is TRBV20-1, with unresolved D. The germline CDR1 and CDR2 sequences are DFQATT and SNEGSKA (reference sequence). Trimming took off 5 bases at V and 1 base at J, with 3 bases between the two ends. This CDR3 contains 11 residues. CDR3 nucleotide sequence: TGCAGTGCTTGGGCCAAAAACATTCAGTACTTC. Protein sequence: CSAWAKNIQYF.

The CDR3 region has the DNA TGTGCCAGCAGGTTAGGGGGGTCAAACACTGAAGCTTTCTTT. Its translation is CASRLGGSNTEAFF. The rearrangement links TRBV28 to TRBJ1-1; weak D call: TRBD1 (6 bases). This CDR3 comprises 14 residues. V gave up 6 bases and J gave up 2 bases, with 13 bases separating them. Per the germline V gene, CDR1 is MDHEN and CDR2 is SYDVKM.

Turning to this clonotype: Without the conserved terminal phenylalanine or tryptophan, this CDR3 likely stems from a read error. The chain links TRBV3-1 to TRBJ1-1; no definite D call. Trimming shortened V by 0 bases and J by 1 base, and 9 bases separated the two germline ends. The CDR3 is made up of 15 amino acids. CDR1 LGHDT and CDR2 YNNKEL come from the germline V gene (reference sequence). The CDR3 protein is CASSQEGSGNTEAFL. The DNA for the CDR3 is TGTGCCAGCAGCCAAGAAGGGAGCGGGAACACTGAAGCTTTCCTT.

In this sample, this clonotype turned up many times. In DNA, the CDR3 is TGTGCCATCAGTGAGTCGTCGGCAGGGGCCCCGAACACTGAAGCTTTCTTT. Its protein is CAISESSAGAPNTEAFF. V gene TRBV10-3 combines with J gene TRBJ1-1, with D possibly matching TRBD1 (6 bases). This CDR3 is built from 17 residues. V lost 0 bases to trimming and J lost 1 base, with 15 bases between them. Germline V gives CDR1 ENHRY, CDR2 SYGVKD.